The clone carrying this T cell receptor (beta chain) showed up just a few times. What it binds is not known. Unique molecular identifiers tagged individual cDNA molecules. Using its own MiXCR run on the 5' RACE reads, TCRdb lists one record per CDR3 protein. The table records approximately 110,000 distinct CDR3 sequences, about 15% of them present only once. The CDR3 length is 13 residues. The V gene's germline CDR1 is LNHNV and CDR2 YYDKDF (reference sequence). The V gene lost 1 base and the J gene lost 10 bases, with 8 bases spanning the gap. The source of the sample is a study of early T cells in non-severe SARS-CoV-2 infection. As for the study in general: Sequencing input comprised bulk RNA from unsorted whole blood; chain pairing was not available.

Study outcomes and limitations: Private and CD4 specificities were missed by VDJdb matching, skewed to anti-spike CD8.

Sequenced: whole blood. J is TRBJ1-6 and V is TRBV15; D is unclear. This sequence originates from an adult who was a healthcare worker with PCR-confirmed SARS-CoV-2 infection or an uninfected control (not recorded which). Written as DNA, the CDR3 is TGTGCCACCAGCAGAGGAGGGAGGTCACCCCTCCACTTT. Translated, it gives CATSRGGRSPLHF.